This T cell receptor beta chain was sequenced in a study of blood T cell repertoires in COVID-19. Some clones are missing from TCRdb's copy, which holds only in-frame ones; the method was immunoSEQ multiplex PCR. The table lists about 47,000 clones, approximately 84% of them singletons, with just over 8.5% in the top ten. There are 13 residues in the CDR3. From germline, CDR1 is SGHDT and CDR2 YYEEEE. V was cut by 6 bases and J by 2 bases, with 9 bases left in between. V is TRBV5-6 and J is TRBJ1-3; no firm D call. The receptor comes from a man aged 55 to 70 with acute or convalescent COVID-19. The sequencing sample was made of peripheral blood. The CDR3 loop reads CASTRGAGNTIYF. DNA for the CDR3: TGTGCCAGCACTCGGGGAGCTGGAAACACCATATATTTT.